This T cell receptor (beta chain) was found in a study of monozygotic twins with inflammatory bowel disease. Broader study findings: Fewer clonotypes were shared with others by IBD patients than by healthy twins, especially with disease activity. IBD-affected twins scored below their healthy co-twins in TCRbeta diversity (inverse Simpson).

Comments on this clonotype: Its antigen is not known.

Whole blood supplied total RNA, and T cells were not sorted. TCRdb reprocessed the 5' RACE reads and keeps a single row for each CDR3 protein, giving no DNA. This sample's table has some 90,000 distinct CDR3 sequences. This CDR3 is 17 amino acids long. The germline V gene has CDR1 SEHNR and CDR2 FQNEAQ (reference sequence). The gene calls are TRBV7-9 and TRBJ2-3; TCRdb's D call, TRBD2, is unchecked because there is no DNA. The clonotype comes from a human donor with ulcerative colitis or Crohn's disease, or a healthy co-twin of an affected twin (not recorded which). Sequencing was performed on blood. The CDR3 here is CASSSHLGSGDTDTQYF.